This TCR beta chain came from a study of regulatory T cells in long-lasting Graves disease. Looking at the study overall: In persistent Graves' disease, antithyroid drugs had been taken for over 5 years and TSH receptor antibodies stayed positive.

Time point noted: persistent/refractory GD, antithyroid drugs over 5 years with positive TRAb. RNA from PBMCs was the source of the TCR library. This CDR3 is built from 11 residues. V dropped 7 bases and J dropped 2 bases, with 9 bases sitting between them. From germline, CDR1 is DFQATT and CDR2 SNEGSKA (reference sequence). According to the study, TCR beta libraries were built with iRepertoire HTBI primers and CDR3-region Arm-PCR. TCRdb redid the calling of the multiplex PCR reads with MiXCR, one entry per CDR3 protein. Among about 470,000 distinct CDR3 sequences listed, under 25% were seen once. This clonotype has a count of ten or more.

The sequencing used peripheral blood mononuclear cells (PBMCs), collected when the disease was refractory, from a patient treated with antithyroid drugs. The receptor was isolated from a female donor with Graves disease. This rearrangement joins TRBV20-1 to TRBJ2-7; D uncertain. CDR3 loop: CSVLKTYEQYF. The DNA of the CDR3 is TGCAGTGTGCTGAAAACCTACGAGCAGTACTTC.